The clone carrying this T cell receptor (beta chain) was seen repeatedly, ten times or more. The sequenced fragment ends 3 residues before the CDR3 boundary, so the rest is inferred from the germline J gene. The method was immunoSEQ multiplex PCR; TCRdb's version includes in-frame clones alone and lacks a portion of them. The sample has around 60,000 clones, none seen only once; the top ten hold roughly 1.5%. This specimen comes from a study of T cell clonality in common variable immunodeficiency. The CDR3 extends over 12 amino acids. Trimming at V came to 7 bases and at J to 5 bases, leaving 3 bases not matched to a gene. Germline V lookup: CDR1 ENHRY, CDR2 SYGVKD.

The chain recombines TRBV10-3 with TRBJ1-1; 8 nucleotides agree with TRBD1. Sequencing was done on a sample of peripheral blood mononuclear cells. This sequence was found in a person aged 18 to 75 in good health. This CDR3 is CAIKQGETEAFF. CDR3 bases read: TGTGCCATCAAACAGGGGGAGACTGAA.